This T cell receptor (beta chain) was retrieved from a study of patients and donors after allogeneic stem cell transplantation. V dropped 4 bases and J dropped 3 bases, with 15 bases sitting between them. Germline V CDR1 and CDR2: SEHNR, FQNEAQ (reference sequence). The CDR3 extends over 16 amino acids. From the RT-PCR reads, TCRdb called clonotypes with MiXCR, one entry per CDR3 protein. The repertoire holds about 110,000 distinct CDR3 sequences, with 35% as singletons. The TCR originated in a human donor who was either an allogeneic HSCT recipient or a stem cell or donor lymphocyte infusion donor (not recorded which). It is not recorded whose cells these are; they may come from a transplant donor. Sequencing was done on a sample of blood, either unsorted or a sorted T cell fraction (not recorded which). The chain employs TRBV7-9 and TRBJ2-2; no reliable D call. The CDR3 is CASSSPWVAHTGELFF. The CDR3 DNA reads as TGTGCCAGCAGCTCCCCCTGGGTAGCACACACCGGGGAGCTGTTTTTT.